This note documents a single T cell receptor beta chain sequence. What it recognizes is unknown. Clones were sequenced by immunoSEQ multiplex PCR, and TCRdb holds only the in-frame ones, with some missing. The sample shows 55,000 to 75,000 clones, around two thirds of them seen only once. These data belong to a study of T cell clones after liver transplantation. Overall study context: Post-transplant blood was tracked for graft-donor-reactive T cell clones identified in a pre-transplant mixed lymphocyte reaction.

This CDR3 spans 15 amino acids. Germline V gene sequence: CDR1 SQVTM, CDR2 ANQGSEA. The V end was cut by 0 bases, the J end by 8 bases, with 19 bases between. Study-wide results and limits: Post-transplant, graft-donor-reactive CD4 TCRbeta sequences in blood dropped significantly in 5 of 8 subjects. Rather than being deleted, graft donor-reactive T cells may have moved into the graft. These preliminary findings come from unstandardized post-transplant sampling times.

Source: CD4+ T cells from blood, taken at the roughly 16-month timepoint. The sequence was obtained from a human patient who received a liver transplant. The T cells may partly be graft donor cells. V and J are TRBV29-1 and TRBJ1-2; a possible D gene is TRBD1 (5 bases). CDR3 coding DNA: TGCAGCGTTGAAGATGAGGGGAATTGGGGCGGAGGCTACACCTTC. Translation gives CSVEDEGNWGGGYTF.